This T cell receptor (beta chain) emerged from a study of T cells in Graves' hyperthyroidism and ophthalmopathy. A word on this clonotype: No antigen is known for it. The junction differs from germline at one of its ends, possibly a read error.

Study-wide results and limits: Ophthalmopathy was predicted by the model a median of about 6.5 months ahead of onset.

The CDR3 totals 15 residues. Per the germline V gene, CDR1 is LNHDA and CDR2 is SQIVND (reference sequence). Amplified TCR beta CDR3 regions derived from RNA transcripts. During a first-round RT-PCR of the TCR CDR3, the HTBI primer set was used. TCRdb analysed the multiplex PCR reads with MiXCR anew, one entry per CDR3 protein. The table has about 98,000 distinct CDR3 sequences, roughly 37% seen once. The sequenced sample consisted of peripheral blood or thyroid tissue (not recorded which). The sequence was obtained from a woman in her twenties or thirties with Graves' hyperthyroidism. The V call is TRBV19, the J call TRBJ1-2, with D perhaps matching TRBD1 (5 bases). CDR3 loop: CAGSIAGTQVYGYTF. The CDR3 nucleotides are TGTGCCGGTAGTATCGCCGGGACCCAGGTCTATGGCTACACCTTC.